Below are 24 T cell receptor beta chains sequenced from a single sample in a study of CD8+CD57+ T cells in acquired aplastic anemia. TCR beta VDJ and CDR3 profiles were obtained from a genomic DNA template. Each CDR3 protein is one row after TCRdb ran MiXCR on the reads. The table includes around 180,000 distinct CDR3 sequences, under 75% detected once. The sequenced sample consisted of sorted CD4+, CD8+, or CD8+CD57+ T cells (not recorded which) from PBMCs. The receptors here all came from a human donor in good health.

The chain carries TRBV5-1 and TRBJ1-1; a possible D gene is TRBD1 (5 bases). CDR1 SGHRS and CDR2 YFSETQ come from the germline V gene. This CDR3 spans 15 amino acids. Trimming removed 0 bases at V and 0 bases at J, with 9 bases between. The CDR3 loop reads CASSLGGLVNTEAFF. The DNA of the CDR3 is TGCGCCAGCAGCTTGGGGGGGTTGGTGAACACTGAAGCTTTCTTT.

This sequence joins TRBV7-8 and TRBJ2-1; 12 bases line up with TRBD2. V lost 1 base and J lost 3; bases outside the gene matches: 4. CDR3 length equals 17 residues. CDR1 is SGHVS and CDR2 is FQNEAQ in the germline V gene. CDR3 sequence reads: CASSLGPTSGSYNEQFF. The CDR3, as DNA: TGTGCCAGCAGCTTAGGGCCGACTAGCGGGAGCTACAATGAGCAGTTCTTC.

The gene calls are TRBV15 and TRBJ1-4; no definite D call. The V gene lost 8 bases and the J gene lost 0 bases, with 10 bases spanning the gap. Germline values: CDR1 LNHNV, CDR2 YYDKDF (reference sequence). The CDR3 totals 14 residues. CDR3 bases: TGTGCCACCGCTGACCTTGCAACTAATGAAAAACTGTTTTTT. Its translation is CATADLATNEKLFF.

This clonotype was seen a handful of times. One base away lies a much larger clone, so this may be a sequencing read error. For the CDR3, the DNA is TGTGCCAGCAGCTTGCAGACTAGCGGGGGTCAGGAGCAGTACTTC. Translation: CASSLQTSGGQEQYF. The rearrangement links TRBV5-6 to TRBJ2-7; TRBD2 aligns across 12 bases. CDR3 length: 15 residues. Per germline, CDR1 SGHDT and CDR2 YYEEEE. With V trimmed by 1 base and J by 7 bases, 6 bases remained unmatched.

This chain links TRBV2 with TRBJ2-5; 9 bases are shared with TRBD2. CDR1 is SNHLY, CDR2 FYNNEI, per germline. The V and J ends lost 6 bases and 5 bases, in that order; junction bases with no gene match: 10. This CDR3 has 15 amino acids. This chain's CDR3 is CASRAAGGPSETQYF. The CDR3 nucleotides read TGTGCCAGCAGGGCGGCGGGAGGGCCATCGGAGACCCAGTACTTC.

This clonotype appeared many times. This chain's CDR3 is CSAPGAHEQYF. The CDR3 DNA reads TGCAGTGCCCCAGGGGCTCACGAGCAGTACTTC. V usage is TRBV20-1 and J usage is TRBJ2-7; tentative D call: TRBD1 (6 bases). CDR3 size: 11 residues. The germline CDR1 and CDR2 sequences are DFQATT and SNEGSKA (reference sequence). The V end lost 6 bases, the J end lost 5 bases, and 11 bases lay between the germline ends.

This clonotype was observed at least ten times. The rearrangement joins TRBV5-1 to TRBJ1-3; TRBD1 might be the D (5 bases). Per the germline V gene, CDR1 is SGHRS and CDR2 is YFSETQ. The V and J ends lost 0 bases and 0 bases respectively, with 10 bases between them. The CDR3 length is 16 residues. The CDR3 DNA sequence: TGCGCCAGCAGCTTGGGACAGCAGAACTCTGGAAACACCATATATTTT. It is translated as CASSLGQQNSGNTIYF.

This clonotype was counted once. V and J are TRBV7-9 and TRBJ2-7; TRBD1 might be the D (5 bases). CDR1 SEHNR and CDR2 FQNEAQ come from the germline V gene (reference sequence). The CDR3 consists of 14 residues. The V and J ends lost 5 bases and 2 bases respectively, with 13 bases between them. The CDR3 loop is CASSRSGAPYEQYF. The CDR3 nucleotides read TGTGCCAGCAGCCGTTCTGGGGCGCCCTACGAGCAGTACTTC.

The chain uses TRBV5-1 and TRBJ1-2; perhaps TRBD1 as D (5 bases). V was shortened by 7 bases and J by 4 bases, with 20 bases between the two germline ends. The CDR3 is 15 amino acids. Germline V gives CDR1 SGHRS, CDR2 YFSETQ. The CDR3 nucleotides read TGCGCCAGCGGACATGGCGGGCCCTCTGGCTATGGCTACACCTTC. Translation: CASGHGGPSGYGYTF. Supplemented by reference TRBV5-1 and TRBJ1-2, the full variable domain reads KAGVTQTPRYLIKTRGQQVTLSCSPISGHRSVSWYQQTPGQGLQFLFEYFSETQRNKGNFPGRFSGRQFSNSRSEMNVSTLELGDSALYLCASGHGGPSGYGYTFGSGTRLTVV.

This clonotype was observed at least ten times. V usage is TRBV7-9 and J usage is TRBJ2-2; 14 nucleotides align to TRBD2. Germline V gives CDR1 SEHNR, CDR2 FQNEAQ (reference sequence). The CDR3 has 18 amino acids. V lost 5 bases, J lost 3 bases, and 8 bases stayed unmatched. CDR3 residues: CASSGQTSGRAHTGELFF. In DNA form, the CDR3 reads TGTGCCAGCAGCGGCCAGACTAGCGGGAGGGCCCACACCGGGGAGCTGTTTTTT. The whole variable domain, remainder taken from reference TRBV7-9 and TRBJ2-2, is DTGVSQNPRHKITKRGQNVTFRCDPISEHNRLYWYRQTLGQGPEFLTYFQNEAQLEKSRLLSDRFSAERPKGSFSTLEIQRTEQGDSAMYLCASSGQTSGRAHTGELFFGEGSRLTVL.

The chain employs TRBV24-1 and TRBJ2-1; D is unclear. V lost 4 bases and J lost 8, with 17 bases in between. The CDR3 sequence is 15 residues long. Germline CDR1 is KGHDR and CDR2 is SFDVKD. CDR3 sequence reads: CATSDLPARSHEQFF. In DNA form, the CDR3 reads TGTGCCACCAGTGACCTACCTGCCCGGAGCCATGAGCAGTTCTTC.

This clonotype was counted a few times. The J gene is TRBJ2-7, the V gene TRBV15; 8 bases match TRBD1. V was clipped by 2 bases and J by 2 bases; unmatched bases: 8. CDR3 length: 16 residues. CDR1 is LNHNV, CDR2 YYDKDF, per germline (reference sequence). The CDR3 spells CATSRSRDRHPYEQYF. Here the CDR3 DNA reads TGTGCCACCAGCAGATCCAGGGACAGGCACCCCTACGAGCAGTACTTC.

This clonotype came up once. This chain uses TRBV2 with TRBJ2-7; no clear D. Germline V gene data show CDR1 as SNHLY and CDR2 as FYNNEI. This CDR3 is built from 13 residues. The V end lost 4 bases, the J end lost 3 bases, and 10 bases lay between the germline ends. CDR3 in amino acids: CASSGHAIYEQYF. CDR3 nucleotides: TGTGCCAGCAGTGGACACGCGATCTACGAGCAGTACTTC.

This chain uses TRBV5-1 with TRBJ1-6; D uncertain. Germline CDR1 and CDR2: SGHRS and YFSETQ. Trimming stripped 4 bases from V and 9 bases from J, with 20 bases between. The CDR3 has 16 residues. CDR3 protein: CASSLEGELLGSPLHF. CDR3 nucleotides: TGCGCCAGCAGCCTCGAGGGAGAACTACTAGGTTCACCCCTCCACTTT.

In its sample, this clonotype was seen many times. The CDR3: CASRPTIHREETQYF. Written as DNA, the CDR3 is TGTGCCAGCAGACCGACTATCCACAGAGAAGAGACCCAGTACTTC. The J gene is TRBJ2-5, the V gene TRBV7-9; tentatively, D is TRBD2 (5 bases). The CDR3 loop spans 15 amino acids. Germline loops: CDR1 SEHNR, CDR2 FQNEAQ (reference sequence). V was cut by 6 bases and J by 3 bases, with 17 bases left in between.

This clonotype was observed many times. The V gene is TRBV30, the J gene TRBJ1-1; tentatively, D is TRBD1 (5 bases). The germline V gene encodes CDR1 GTSNPN and CDR2 SVGIG (reference sequence). This CDR3 comprises 13 residues. V lost 0 bases, J lost 3 bases, and 8 bases lay in between. CDR3 DNA sequence: TGTGCCTGGAGTGTGACAGACTACACTGAAGCTTTCTTT. This sequence encodes CAWSVTDYTEAFF.

V usage is TRBV7-8 and J usage is TRBJ1-2, with D uncertain. The CDR3 length is 14 residues. Germline V CDR1 and CDR2: SGHVS, FQNEAQ. V lost 2 bases to trimming and J lost 3 bases, with 10 bases between them. This chain's CDR3 is CASSLSLADYGYTF. The CDR3 DNA reads as TGTGCCAGCAGCTTAAGCCTAGCTGACTATGGCTACACCTTC. Full variable domain (missing parts from reference TRBV7-8 and TRBJ1-2): GAGVSQSPRYKVAKRGQDVALRCDPISGHVSLFWYQQALGQGPEFLTYFQNEAQLDKSGLPSDRFFAERPEGSVSTLKIQRTQQEDSAVYLCASSLSLADYGYTFGSGTRLTVV.

This clonotype was counted a single time. The chain joins TRBV7-9 to TRBJ2-2, with 8 bases that match TRBD1. V lost 4 bases to trimming and J lost 5 bases; unmatched junction nucleotides: 3. Germline CDR1 SEHNR, CDR2 FQNEAQ (reference sequence). This CDR3 contains 14 residues. CDR3 nucleotide sequence: TGTGCCAGCAGCTGGGACAGGTGGACCGGGGAGCTGTTTTTT. Protein: CASSWDRWTGELFF. The whole variable domain, remainder taken from reference TRBV7-9 and TRBJ2-2, is DTGVSQNPRHKITKRGQNVTFRCDPISEHNRLYWYRQTLGQGPEFLTYFQNEAQLEKSRLLSDRFSAERPKGSFSTLEIQRTEQGDSAMYLCASSWDRWTGELFFGEGSRLTVL.

This clonotype was observed a handful of times. A much larger clone differs from this one at a single base, so this may be a read error. This sequence joins TRBV7-6 and TRBJ2-7; TRBD1 matches 7 bases. The CDR3 is 13 amino acids. CDR1 and CDR2 from the germline V gene are SGHVS and FNYEAQ. The CDR3 here is CAGSHGTAYEQYF. The CDR3 DNA sequence: TGTGCCGGCAGCCATGGGACAGCCTACGAGCAGTACTTC.

The genes are TRBV19 and TRBJ2-3, with D tentatively TRBD1 (5 bases). Deletions cut 4 bases from V and 2 bases from J, with 10 bases between. This CDR3 is 14 amino acids long. Germline CDR1 LNHDA, CDR2 SQIVND (reference sequence). The CDR3 sequence: CASSTGMNTDTQYF. The DNA of the CDR3 is TGTGCCAGTAGTACAGGGATGAACACAGATACGCAGTATTTT.

Remarks on this clonotype: Given a much more abundant clone one base away, this may be a read error. The chain employs TRBV19 and TRBJ2-7, with 12 bases that match TRBD2. The CDR3 consists of 13 residues. The germline CDR1 and CDR2 sequences are LNHDA and SQIVND (reference sequence). Trimming took 5 bases from V and 6 from J; bases not matched to a gene: 2. The CDR3 is CASSASGRGEQYF. In DNA form, the CDR3 reads TGTGCCAGTAGTGCTAGCGGGAGGGGCGAGCAGTACTTC.

This clonotype has a single count. V and J are TRBV5-5 and TRBJ2-1, with 12 bases aligning to TRBD2. The CDR3 has 15 amino acids. In germline, CDR1 is SGHKS, CDR2 YYEKEE (reference sequence). The V gene end was trimmed by 4 bases and the J gene end by 9 bases; junction bases not matched to a gene: 8. CDR3 DNA: TGTGCCAGCAGCCGGACTAGCGGGGCTCTGGGTGAGCAGTTCTTC. The encoded protein is CASSRTSGALGEQFF.

The chain recombines TRBV24-1 with TRBJ2-3; 9 bases are a match to TRBD2. The CDR3 spans 15 residues. V lost 9 bases and J lost 4; bases outside the gene matches: 10. Germline CDR1 and CDR2: KGHDR and SFDVKD. The CDR3 protein is CATQRGSGGPDTQYF. CDR3 coding DNA: TGTGCCACCCAGCGAGGTAGCGGGGGCCCAGATACGCAGTATTTT.

The chain carries TRBV2 and TRBJ1-6; 7 bases match TRBD1. V lost 6 bases to trimming and J lost 10 bases; unmatched junction nucleotides: 9. CDR1 SNHLY and CDR2 FYNNEI come from the germline V gene. This CDR3 is built from 14 residues. CDR3 region: CASREHRGTSPLHF. DNA of the CDR3: TGTGCCAGCAGAGAACACAGGGGTACCTCACCCCTCCACTTT.